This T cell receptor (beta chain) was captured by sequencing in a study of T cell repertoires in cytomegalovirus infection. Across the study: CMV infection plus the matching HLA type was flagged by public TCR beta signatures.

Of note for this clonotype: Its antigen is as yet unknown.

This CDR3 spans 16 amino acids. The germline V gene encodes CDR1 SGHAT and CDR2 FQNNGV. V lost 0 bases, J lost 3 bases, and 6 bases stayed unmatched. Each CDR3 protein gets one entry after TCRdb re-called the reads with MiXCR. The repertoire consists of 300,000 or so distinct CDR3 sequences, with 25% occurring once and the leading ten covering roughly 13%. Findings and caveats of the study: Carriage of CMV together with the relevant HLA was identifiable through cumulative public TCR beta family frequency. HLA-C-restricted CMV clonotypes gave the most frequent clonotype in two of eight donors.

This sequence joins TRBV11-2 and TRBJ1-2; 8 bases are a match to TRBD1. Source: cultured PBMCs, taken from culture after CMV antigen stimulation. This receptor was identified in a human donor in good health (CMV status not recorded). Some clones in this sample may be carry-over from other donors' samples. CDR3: CASSLDGSGGDYGYTF. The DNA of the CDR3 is TGTGCCAGCAGCTTAGATGGCTCAGGGGGCGACTATGGCTACACCTTC.